The 26 T cell receptor beta chains given below trace back to one sample, sequenced in a study of identical twins. Each CDR3 protein is one row after TCRdb ran MiXCR on the 5' RACE reads. This sample has around 680,000 distinct CDR3 sequences, with approximately 9% found just once. This sample also appeared in a second study, on yellow fever vaccine responses in identical twins.

The sample consisted of PBMCs. The origin of the receptors is a woman aged 18-29 years in good health.

The V gene is TRBV7-2, the J gene TRBJ2-7; 7 bases are a match to TRBD2. This CDR3 spans 17 amino acids. J gave up 1 base and V 2 bases, and 11 bases lay outside the gene matches. Germline-derived CDR1 and CDR2 are SGHTA and FQGNSA. The CDR3 reads CASSLTASGSGSYEQYF. The CDR3 bases are TGTGCCAGCAGCTTAACCGCTAGCGGCAGTGGATCCTACGAGCAGTACTTC.

The chain recombines TRBV5-1 with TRBJ2-7; 9 bases line up with TRBD1. The CDR3 spans 15 residues. V shed 4 bases, J shed 6 bases, and the junction held 11 bases outside the gene matches. CDR1 and CDR2 (germline): SGHRS, YFSETQ. As DNA, the CDR3 is TGCGCCAGCAGCAGTGCCGGGACAGGGACATCCGAGCAGTACTTC. Translation gives CASSSAGTGTSEQYF.

The rearrangement uses TRBV7-2 and TRBJ2-7; D is uncertain. CDR1 is SGHTA and CDR2 is FQGNSA in the germline V gene. The CDR3 totals 13 residues. Trimming cost V 5 bases and J 4 bases, with 12 bases left between them. CDR3 sequence reads: CASSDSTIYEQYF. The CDR3 DNA reads TGTGCCAGCAGCGACTCGACGATATACGAGCAGTACTTC. The full variable domain, rest sourced from reference TRBV7-2 and TRBJ2-7, is GAGVSQSPSNKVTEKGKDVELRCDPISGHTALYWYRQSLGQGLEFLIYFQGNSAPDKSGLPSDRFSAERTGGSVSTLTIQRTQQEDSAVYLCASSDSTIYEQYFGPGTRLTVT.

This clonotype was seen repeatedly, ten times or more. The chain couples TRBV6-5 to TRBJ2-2; 11 bases are shared with TRBD1. Germline V lookup: CDR1 MNHEY, CDR2 SVGAGI. Unmatched junction bases numbered 0, after V lost 0 bases and J lost 6 bases. The length of the CDR3 is 15 residues. The CDR3 here is CASSYSGQGAGELFF. CDR3 nucleotides: TGTGCCAGCAGTTACTCGGGACAGGGGGCCGGGGAGCTGTTTTTT.

This clonotype was found many times. This chain joins TRBV6-2 or TRBV6-3 and TRBJ2-1, with 11 positions matching TRBD2. From germline, CDR1 is MNHEY and CDR2 SVGEGT. Trimming at V came to 8 bases and at J to 8 bases, leaving 8 bases not matched to a gene. The CDR3 length is 14 residues. Here the CDR3 DNA reads TGTGCCAGCGGAAATCTAGCGGGAGGTGATGAGCAGTTCTTC. It specifies CASGNLAGGDEQFF.

This clonotype has just a few counts. The rearrangement joins TRBV11-2 to TRBJ2-1, with D possibly matching TRBD2 (6 bases). CDR3 length: 17 amino acids. Germline lookup yields CDR1 SGHAT and CDR2 FQNNGV. V lost 5 bases and J lost 4, with 21 bases in between. CDR3: CASSPRLVAEIYNEQFF. The DNA of the CDR3 is TGTGCCAGCAGCCCCCGCTTAGTAGCGGAAATTTACAATGAGCAGTTCTTC.

This clonotype showed up many times. This chain links TRBV7-2 with TRBJ2-7; no definite D call. V gave up 1 base and J gave up 3 bases, with 10 bases separating them. Germline CDR1 reads SGHTA; CDR2 reads FQGNSA. The CDR3 runs to 14 residues. This CDR3 reads CASSLVSGGYEQYF. The CDR3 DNA follows: TGTGCCAGCAGCTTAGTCTCAGGCGGCTACGAGCAGTACTTC. Full variable domain (outside the CDR3, taken from reference TRBV7-2 and TRBJ2-7): GAGVSQSPSNKVTEKGKDVELRCDPISGHTALYWYRQSLGQGLEFLIYFQGNSAPDKSGLPSDRFSAERTGGSVSTLTIQRTQQEDSAVYLCASSLVSGGYEQYFGPGTRLTVT.

This clonotype turned up a few times. The V and J genes are TRBV27 and TRBJ2-7; D not resolved. The CDR3 runs to 14 residues. The germline V gene has CDR1 MNHEY and CDR2 SMNVEV (reference sequence). Trimming left V 1 base short and J 4 bases short, with 11 bases between. The CDR3 region is CASSLFGVGYEQYF. The DNA for the CDR3 is TGTGCCAGCAGTTTATTTGGGGTGGGGTACGAGCAGTACTTC.

This chain uses TRBV5-1 with TRBJ2-7; TRBD2 might be the D (7 bases). The CDR3 is 15 amino acids. Germline CDR1 is SGHRS and CDR2 is YFSETQ. Trimming cost V 1 base and J 2 bases, with 13 bases left between them. This CDR3 reads CASSLTGGWTYEQYF. DNA for the CDR3: TGCGCCAGCAGCTTGACGGGGGGCTGGACCTACGAGCAGTACTTC.

This clonotype was detected ten times or more. The chain joins TRBV12-3 or TRBV12-4 to TRBJ2-1; TRBD2 aligns across 10 bases. V lost 8 bases and J lost 5; bases outside the gene matches: 3. This CDR3 has 13 residues. CDR3 DNA sequence: TGTGCCAGCGGCCTAGCGGGAGACAATGAGCAGTTCTTC. This translates into CASGLAGDNEQFF.

Only a few counts were recorded for this clonotype. The rearrangement links TRBV14 to TRBJ2-7, with TRBD2 matching over 7 bases. CDR1 is SGHDN and CDR2 is FVKESK in the germline V gene. V trimming: 1 base; J trimming: 2 bases; junction bases outside the gene matches: 5. The CDR3 has 15 residues. CDR3 protein: CASSQASGMAYEQYF. The CDR3 region has the DNA TGTGCCAGCAGCCAAGCAAGCGGGATGGCCTACGAGCAGTACTTC.

This clonotype was seen at least ten times. The chain couples TRBV6-2 or TRBV6-3 to TRBJ2-7; D call uncertain. Germline CDR1 is MNHEY and CDR2 is SVGEGT. CDR3 length equals 13 residues. V gave up 2 bases and J gave up 3 bases, with 8 bases separating them. The CDR3 bases are TGTGCCAGCAGTTACCCGTTTCGCTACGAGCAGTACTTC. Protein: CASSYPFRYEQYF.

In this sample, this clonotype turned up many times. This sequence joins TRBV4-2 and TRBJ2-7; D is perhaps TRBD1 (5 bases). V lost 1 base and J 1 base, leaving 11 bases between the germline ends. Looked up from germline, CDR1 is LGHNA and CDR2 is YNFKEQ. The CDR3 consists of 15 residues. Here the CDR3 DNA reads TGTGCCAGCAGCCAAGTGGATCAGGGATCCTACGAGCAGTACTTC. It translates to CASSQVDQGSYEQYF.

This clonotype appeared a few times. This sequence joins TRBV14 and TRBJ2-7; 8 nucleotides match TRBD1. The CDR3 spans 17 residues. CDR1 SGHDN and CDR2 FVKESK come from the germline V gene. The V and J ends lost 4 bases and 0 bases, in that order; junction bases with no gene match: 11. CDR3 DNA sequence: TGTGCCAGCAGCCCCTCATGGACAGGGCGCCTCTCCTACGAGCAGTACTTC. The encoded protein is CASSPSWTGRLSYEQYF.

Many counts were recorded for this clonotype. The chain combines TRBV28 with TRBJ1-3; the D is unclear. This CDR3 spans 14 amino acids. The germline V gene has CDR1 MDHEN and CDR2 SYDVKM. Trimming cost V 3 bases and J 0 bases, with 6 bases left between them. The CDR3 coding sequence is TGTGCCAGCAGTTTTGCGAACTCTGGAAACACCATATATTTT. Its translation: CASSFANSGNTIYF.

This clonotype was seen many times. The J gene is TRBJ1-2, the V gene TRBV6-6, with 9 bases identical to TRBD1. In germline, CDR1 is MNHNY, CDR2 SVGAGI (reference sequence). Germline trimming cut 8 bases from V and 6 bases from J; bases unmatched to any gene: 1. The CDR3 sequence is 11 residues long. The CDR3 DNA follows: TGTGCCAGCCGGACAGGGGATGGCTACACCTTC. Translation: CASRTGDGYTF.

This clonotype has just a few counts. The V gene is TRBV15, the J gene TRBJ2-1; 10 bases map to TRBD2. J gave up 3 bases and V 8 bases, and 4 bases lay outside the gene matches. The length of the CDR3 is 14 residues. CDR1 and CDR2 (germline): LNHNV, YYDKDF (reference sequence). The CDR3 DNA is TGTGCCACCCAATCTAGCGGGGGCTACAATGAGCAGTTCTTC. This codes for CATQSSGGYNEQFF.

This clonotype was recorded many times. The V and J genes are TRBV7-2 and TRBJ1-1; D is undetermined. This CDR3 has 11 residues. Germline lookup yields CDR1 SGHTA and CDR2 FQGNSA. V lost 1 base, J lost 7 bases, and 4 bases lay in between. The CDR3, as DNA: TGTGCCAGCAGCTTAGACGGTGAAGCTTTCTTT. This translates into CASSLDGEAFF.

This clonotype has a handful of counts. A much larger clonotype is one base distant, so this may be a read error. The gene calls are TRBV20-1 and TRBJ2-7, with 9 bases that match TRBD2. Germline V gene sequence: CDR1 DFQATT, CDR2 SNEGSKA (reference sequence). The J segment lost 1 base and the V segment lost 3 bases, leaving 1 base of the junction unmatched. This CDR3 has 13 residues. The CDR3 DNA follows: TGCAGTGCTAGTCTAGCGGGATCCTACGAGCAGTACTTC. This translates into CSASLAGSYEQYF.

The V gene is TRBV30, the J gene TRBJ2-7; TRBD2 matches 12 bases. After removal of 2 bases from V and 6 bases from J, the junction contained 8 bases not matched to a gene. The CDR3 has 15 amino acids. Germline values: CDR1 GTSNPN, CDR2 SVGIG (reference sequence). CDR3 nucleotide sequence: TGTGCCTGGAGTAGGACTAGCGGGATTACGGGCGAGCAGTACTTC. This sequence encodes CAWSRTSGITGEQYF. Full variable domain (remainder filled in from reference TRBV30 and TRBJ2-7): SQTIHQWPATLVQPVGSPLSLECTVEGTSNPNLYWYRQAAGRGLQLLFYSVGIGQISSEVPQNLSASRPQDRQFILSSKKLLLSDSGFYLCAWSRTSGITGEQYFGPGTRLTVT.

The V call is TRBV27, the J call TRBJ2-3; no clear D gene. There are 14 residues in the CDR3. Trimming removed 3 bases from V and 6 bases from J, with 13 bases in between. In germline, CDR1 is MNHEY, CDR2 SMNVEV (reference sequence). The CDR3 region has the DNA TGTGCCAGCAGTTTCGTGCTAGGTAGTGATACGCAGTATTTT. Its translation: CASSFVLGSDTQYF.

This clonotype was detected a few times. This chain uses TRBV20-1 with TRBJ2-4; 7 nucleotides line up with TRBD1. Germline trimming cut 0 bases from V and 2 bases from J; bases unmatched to any gene: 10. The CDR3 totals 17 residues. CDR1 DFQATT and CDR2 SNEGSKA come from the germline V gene (reference sequence). This chain's CDR3 is CSARDHSPQGSKNIQYF. The CDR3, as DNA: TGCAGTGCTAGAGATCACTCGCCACAGGGGTCCAAAAACATTCAGTACTTC.

In this sample, this clonotype turned up many times. This chain uses TRBV10-3 with TRBJ2-5; 15 nucleotides align to TRBD2. The CDR3 has 16 residues. CDR1 is ENHRY, CDR2 SYGVKD, per germline. J was trimmed by 6 bases and V by 3 bases; bases with no gene match: 5. The CDR3 region has the DNA TGTGCCATCAGTGACGGACTAGCGGGGGGGAGAAAGACCCAGTACTTC. It specifies CAISDGLAGGRKTQYF.

The chain links TRBV29-1 to TRBJ2-6, with TRBD2 as a possible D gene (6 bases). CDR1 and CDR2 (germline): SQVTM, ANQGSEA. The germline V and J ends were trimmed by 5 bases and 0 bases, with 20 bases remaining between them. CDR3 length equals 18 residues. Here the CDR3 reads CSVLSRGSRDSGANVLTF. The DNA for the CDR3 is TGCAGCGTTCTCAGCCGGGGGTCCCGAGACTCTGGGGCCAACGTCCTGACTTTC. The whole variable domain, filled in from reference TRBV29-1 and TRBJ2-6, reads SAVISQKPSRDICQRGTSLTIQCQVDSQVTMMFWYRQQPGQSLTLIATANQGSEATYESGFVIDKFPISRPNLTFSTLTVSNMSPEDSSIYLCSVLSRGSRDSGANVLTFGAGSRLTVL.

This clonotype was seen repeatedly, ten times or more. The chain employs TRBV20-1 and TRBJ2-5, with D perhaps TRBD2 (5 bases). This CDR3 region has 14 residues. Germline V gene data show CDR1 as DFQATT and CDR2 as SNEGSKA (reference sequence). V lost 2 bases and J 5 bases, leaving 15 bases between the germline ends. For the CDR3, the DNA is TGCAGTGCTAGAAAGACGGAGGCGTCCGAGACCCAGTACTTC. Protein: CSARKTEASETQYF.

V gene TRBV2 combines with J gene TRBJ2-7, with D unresolved. The germline V and J ends were trimmed by 3 bases and 3 bases, with 6 bases remaining between them. The germline V gene encodes CDR1 SNHLY and CDR2 FYNNEI. The length of the CDR3 is 12 residues. The CDR3 nucleotides are TGTGCCAGCAGTGACTACCTCTACGAGCAGTACTTC. As protein: CASSDYLYEQYF.